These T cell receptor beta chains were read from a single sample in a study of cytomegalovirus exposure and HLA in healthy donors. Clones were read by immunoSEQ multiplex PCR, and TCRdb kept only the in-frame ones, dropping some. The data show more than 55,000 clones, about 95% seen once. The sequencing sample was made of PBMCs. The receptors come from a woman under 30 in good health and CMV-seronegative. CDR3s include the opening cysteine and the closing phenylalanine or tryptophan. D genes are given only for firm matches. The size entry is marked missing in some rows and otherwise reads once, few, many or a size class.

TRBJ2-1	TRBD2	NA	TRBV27	TGTGCCAGCAGCAGACTAGCGGGGGGTACCTACAATGAGCAGTTCTTC	CASSRLAGGTYNEQFF
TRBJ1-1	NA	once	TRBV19	TGTGCCAGTAGTCGGGTGACAGGTAGTTGGGACACTGAAGCTTTCTTT	CASSRVTGSWDTEAFF
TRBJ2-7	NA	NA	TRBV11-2	TGTGCCAGCAGCCTAACAGGGTTCGAGCAGTACTTC	CASSLTGFEQYF
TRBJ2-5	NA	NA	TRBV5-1	TGCACCAGCAGGTTCAGAGAGACCCAGTACTTC	CTSRFRETQYF
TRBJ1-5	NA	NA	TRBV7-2	TGTGCCAGCAGCCCACGGAGCAATCAGCCCCAGCATTTT	CASSPRSNQPQHF
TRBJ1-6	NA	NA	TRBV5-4	TGTGCCAGCAGCCGTGGGGGACAAAGAAATTCACCCCTCCACTTT	CASSRGGQRNSPLHF
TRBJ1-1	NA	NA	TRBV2	TGTGCCAGCAGTGCCCGGGGGACCGGGGCTGAAGCTTTCTTT	CASSARGTGAEAFF
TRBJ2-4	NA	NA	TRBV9	TGTGCCAGCAGCGTAGAAGGTACTTCGAGGAGAAACATTCAGTACTTC	CASSVEGTSRRNIQYF
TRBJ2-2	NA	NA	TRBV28	TGTGCCAGCATAAAGTCTCGGGGTGTGGGAAGGCTCGGGGAGCTGTTTTTT	CASIKSRGVGRLGELFF
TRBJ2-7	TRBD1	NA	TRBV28	TGTGCCAGCTCCCCTTGGGGACAGGGGAGCTCCTACGAGCAGTACTTC	CASSPWGQGSSYEQYF
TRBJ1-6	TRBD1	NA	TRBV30	TGTGCCTGGAGTGTACTACAGGGGAATTCACCCCTCCACTTT	CAWSVLQGNSPLHF
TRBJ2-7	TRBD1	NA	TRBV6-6	TGTGCCAGCAGTTACGGACCGGGACAGGGAAACGAGCAGTACTTC	CASSYGPGQGNEQYF
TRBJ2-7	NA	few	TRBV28	TGTGCCAGCAGTTTATCCCAGAGGGAGCAGTACTTC	CASSLSQREQYF
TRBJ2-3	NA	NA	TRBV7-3	TGTGCCAGCAGCCGAAAGCGGACAGATACGCAGTATTTT	CASSRKRTDTQYF
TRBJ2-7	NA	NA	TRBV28	TGTGCCAGCAGTTTTTCTTTCGCGGCTGCGAGCTACGAGCAGTACTTC	CASSFSFAAASYEQYF
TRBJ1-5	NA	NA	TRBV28	TGTGCCAGCAGTTTGGGAGGCGTCTCTATTACCAATCAGCCCCAGCATTTT	CASSLGGVSITNQPQHF
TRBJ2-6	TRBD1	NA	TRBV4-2	TGTGCCAGCAGCCAAGGGACAGGGGGTGGGGCCAACGTCCTGACTTTC	CASSQGTGGGANVLTF
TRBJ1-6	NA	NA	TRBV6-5	TGTGCCGGACGATCCAAGGAGGGGCTTAATTCACCCCTCCACTTT	CAGRSKEGLNSPLHF
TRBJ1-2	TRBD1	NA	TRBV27	TGTGCCAGCAGTAACCTACAAGGGGGAACAGGGGCGCCCGATGGCTACACCTTC	CASSNLQGGTGAPDGYTF
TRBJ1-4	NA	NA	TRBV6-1	TGTGCCAGCAGGAGAACAGGGTTGAATAATGAAAAACTGTTTTTT	CASRRTGLNNEKLFF
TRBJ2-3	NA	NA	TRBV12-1	TGTGCCAGCAGCTTAGCAGCGAGTCACAAGGCTACGCAGTATTTT	CASSLAASHKATQYF
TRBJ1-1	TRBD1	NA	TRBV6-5	TGTGCCAGCAGTTACGAGGGGACAGAGTTGAACACTGAAGCTTTCTTT	CASSYEGTELNTEAFF
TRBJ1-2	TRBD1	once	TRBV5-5	TGTGCCAGCAGCTTGGTAGGGCAGGGGGCGCTTGGCTACACCTTC	CASSLVGQGALGYTF
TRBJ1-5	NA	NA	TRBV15	TGTGCCACCAGCAGAGATCGGGGGGGTAGTCAGCCCCAGCATTTT	CATSRDRGGSQPQHF
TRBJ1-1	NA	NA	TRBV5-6	TGTGCCAGCACCTGGTCGGACACTGAAGCTTTCTTT	CASTWSDTEAFF
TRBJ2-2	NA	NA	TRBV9	TGTGCCAGCAGCGGACTTAGCCGTGGCACCGGGGAGCTGTTTTTT	CASSGLSRGTGELFF
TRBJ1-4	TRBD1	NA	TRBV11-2	TGTGCCAGCAGCCCCGGGACAGGACATGAAAAACTGTTTTTT	CASSPGTGHEKLFF